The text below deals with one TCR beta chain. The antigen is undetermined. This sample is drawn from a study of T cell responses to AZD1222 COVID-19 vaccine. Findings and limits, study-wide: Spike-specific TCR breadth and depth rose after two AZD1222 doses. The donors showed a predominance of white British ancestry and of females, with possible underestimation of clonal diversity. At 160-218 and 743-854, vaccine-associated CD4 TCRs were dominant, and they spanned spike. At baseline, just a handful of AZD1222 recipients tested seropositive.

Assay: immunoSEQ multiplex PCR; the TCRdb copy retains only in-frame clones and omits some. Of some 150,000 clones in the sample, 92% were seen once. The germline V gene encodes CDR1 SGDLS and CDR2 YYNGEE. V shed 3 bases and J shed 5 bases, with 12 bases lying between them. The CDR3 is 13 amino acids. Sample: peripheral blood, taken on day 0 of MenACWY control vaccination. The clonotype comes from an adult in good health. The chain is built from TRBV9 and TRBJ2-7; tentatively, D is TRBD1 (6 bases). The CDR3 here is CASSDRAGNEQYF. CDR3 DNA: TGTGCCAGCAGCGACAGGGCCGGGAACGAGCAGTACTTC.